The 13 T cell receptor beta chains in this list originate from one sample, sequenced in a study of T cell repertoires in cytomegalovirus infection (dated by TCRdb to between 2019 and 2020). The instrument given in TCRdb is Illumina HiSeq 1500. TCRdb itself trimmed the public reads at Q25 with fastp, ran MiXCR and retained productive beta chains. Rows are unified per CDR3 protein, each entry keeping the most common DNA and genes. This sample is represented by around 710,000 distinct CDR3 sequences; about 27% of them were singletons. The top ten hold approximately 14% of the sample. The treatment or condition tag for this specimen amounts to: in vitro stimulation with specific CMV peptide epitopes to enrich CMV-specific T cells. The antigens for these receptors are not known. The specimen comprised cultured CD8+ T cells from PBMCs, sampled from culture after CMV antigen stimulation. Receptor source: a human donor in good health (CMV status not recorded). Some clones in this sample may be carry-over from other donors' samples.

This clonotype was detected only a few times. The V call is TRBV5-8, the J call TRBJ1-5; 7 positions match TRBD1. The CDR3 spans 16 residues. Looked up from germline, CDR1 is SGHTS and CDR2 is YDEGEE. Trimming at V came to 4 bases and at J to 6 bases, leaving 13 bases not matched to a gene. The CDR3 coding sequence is TGTGCCAGCAGCCCCAGGGAACAGGGGCTTGGTCAGCCCCAGCATTTT. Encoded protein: CASSPREQGLGQPQHF.

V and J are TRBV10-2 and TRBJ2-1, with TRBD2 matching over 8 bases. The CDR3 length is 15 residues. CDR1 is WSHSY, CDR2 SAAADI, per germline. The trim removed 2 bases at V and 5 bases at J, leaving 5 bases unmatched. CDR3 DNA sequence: TGCGCCAGCAGTGAGCTGGGACTAGTCCACAATGAGCAGTTCTTC. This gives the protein CASSELGLVHNEQFF.

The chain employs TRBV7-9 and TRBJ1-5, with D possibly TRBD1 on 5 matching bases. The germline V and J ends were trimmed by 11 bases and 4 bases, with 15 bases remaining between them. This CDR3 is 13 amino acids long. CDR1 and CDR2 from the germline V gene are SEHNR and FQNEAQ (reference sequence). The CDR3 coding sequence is TGTGCCGGCGGGACCCCGGGGAATCAGCCCCAGCATTTT. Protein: CAGGTPGNQPQHF. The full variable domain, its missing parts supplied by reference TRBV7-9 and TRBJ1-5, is DTGVSQNPRHKITKRGQNVTFRCDPISEHNRLYWYRQTLGQGPEFLTYFQNEAQLEKSRLLSDRFSAERPKGSFSTLEIQRTEQGDSAMYLCAGGTPGNQPQHFGDGTRLSIL.

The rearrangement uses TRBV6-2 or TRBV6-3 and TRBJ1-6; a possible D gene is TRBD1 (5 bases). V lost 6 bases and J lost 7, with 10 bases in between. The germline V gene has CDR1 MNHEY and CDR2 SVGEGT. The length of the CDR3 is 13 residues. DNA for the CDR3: TGTGCCAGCAGGCCAAGACAGAATTCACCCCTCCACTTT. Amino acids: CASRPRQNSPLHF.

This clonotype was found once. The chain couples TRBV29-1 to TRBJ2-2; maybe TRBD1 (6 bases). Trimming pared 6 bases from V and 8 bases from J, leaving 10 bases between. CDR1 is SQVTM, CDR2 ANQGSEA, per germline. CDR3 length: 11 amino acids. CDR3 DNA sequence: TGCAGCGTCTACAGGGAGGGGGAGCTGTTTTTT. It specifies CSVYREGELFF.

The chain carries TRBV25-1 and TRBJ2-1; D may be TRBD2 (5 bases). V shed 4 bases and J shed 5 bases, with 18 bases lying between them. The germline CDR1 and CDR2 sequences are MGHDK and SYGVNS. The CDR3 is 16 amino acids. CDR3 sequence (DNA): TGTGCCAGCAGTGGTAGGACTCATCCGGAGAACAATGAGCAGTTCTTC. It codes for CASSGRTHPENNEQFF.

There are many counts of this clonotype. The CDR3 sequence: CAVHRGYGYTF. As DNA, the CDR3 is TGTGCCGTTCACAGGGGTTATGGCTACACCTTC. The V gene is TRBV2, the J gene TRBJ1-2; TRBD1 aligns across 7 bases. CDR3 length: 11 residues. V lost 11 bases to trimming and J lost 5 bases; unmatched junction nucleotides: 5. Germline CDR1 and CDR2: SNHLY and FYNNEI.

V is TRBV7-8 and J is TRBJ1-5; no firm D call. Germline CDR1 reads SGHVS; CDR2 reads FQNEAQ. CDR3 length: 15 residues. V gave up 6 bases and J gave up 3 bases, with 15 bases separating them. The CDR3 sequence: CASRLTTANNQPQHF. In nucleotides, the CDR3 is TGTGCCAGCAGATTGACGACGGCTAACAATCAGCCCCAGCATTTT.

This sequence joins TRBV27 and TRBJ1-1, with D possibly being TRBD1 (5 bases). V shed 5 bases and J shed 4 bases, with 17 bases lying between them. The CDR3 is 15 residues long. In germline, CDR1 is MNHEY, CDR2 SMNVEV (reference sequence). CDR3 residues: CASSPRDLGTTEAFF. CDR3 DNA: TGTGCCAGCAGTCCACGGGACCTGGGGACCACTGAAGCTTTCTTT.

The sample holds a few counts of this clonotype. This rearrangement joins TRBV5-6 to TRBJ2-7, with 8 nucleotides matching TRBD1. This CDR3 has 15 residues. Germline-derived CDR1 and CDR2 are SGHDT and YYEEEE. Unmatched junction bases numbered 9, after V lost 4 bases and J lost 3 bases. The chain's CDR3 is CASSIDWTGRYEQYF. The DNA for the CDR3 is TGTGCCAGCAGCATAGACTGGACAGGGCGCTACGAGCAGTACTTC. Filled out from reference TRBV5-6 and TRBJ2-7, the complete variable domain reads DAGVTQSPTHLIKTRGQQVTLRCSPKSGHDTVSWYQQALGQGPQFIFQYYEEEERQRGNFPDRFSGHQFPNYSSELNVNALLLGDSALYLCASSIDWTGRYEQYFGPGTRLTVT.

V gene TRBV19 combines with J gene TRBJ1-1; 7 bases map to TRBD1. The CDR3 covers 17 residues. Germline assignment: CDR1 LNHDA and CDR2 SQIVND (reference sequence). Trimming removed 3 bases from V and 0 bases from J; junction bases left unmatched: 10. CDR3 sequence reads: CASSIIRDSIMNTEAFF. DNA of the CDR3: TGTGCCAGTAGTATCATCCGGGACAGTATTATGAACACTGAAGCTTTCTTT.

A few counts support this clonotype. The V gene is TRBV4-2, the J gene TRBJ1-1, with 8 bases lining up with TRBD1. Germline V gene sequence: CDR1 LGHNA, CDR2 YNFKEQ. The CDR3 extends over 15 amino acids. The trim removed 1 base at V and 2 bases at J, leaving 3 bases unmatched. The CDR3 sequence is CASSQGTGINTEAFF. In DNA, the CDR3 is TGTGCCAGCAGCCAAGGGACAGGGATAAACACTGAAGCTTTCTTT.

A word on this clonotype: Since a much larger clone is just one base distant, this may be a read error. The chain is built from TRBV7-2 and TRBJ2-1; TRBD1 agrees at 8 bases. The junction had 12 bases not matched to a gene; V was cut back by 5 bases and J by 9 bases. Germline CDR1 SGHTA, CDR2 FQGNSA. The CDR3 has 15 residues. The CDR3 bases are TGTGCCAGCAGCATCCGGGACAGGTGGCAGGGTGAGCAGTTCTTC. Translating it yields CASSIRDRWQGEQFF.